This TCR beta chain appears in the sequencing data of a study of cytomegalovirus exposure and HLA in healthy donors (dated by TCRdb to about 2017). About the investigation overall: An earlier analysis of 587 of the donors reported roughly 300 Gb of sequence data and around 110 million unique TCR beta sequences obtained from about 170 million T cells. Across 300 to 500 genotyped donors of the cohort, an average of roughly 250,000 unique TCR beta nucleotide sequences per donor were sequenced, and 15% to 20% of those sequences were non-productive. The genetic ancestry cluster associated with self-reported Caucasian donors included around 76% of the roughly 360 genotyped donors. Alongside the repertoire data, information on donor age, sex, ethnicity and CMV serostatus was compiled. Typing coverage varied by locus: roughly 629-640 donors for A, B, C, DRB1 and DQB1; approximately 520 for DQA1; more than 600 for DPA1; 450 to 480 for DPB1. All discovery cohort repertoires had been generated using a single sequencing platform. To study patterns of TCR occurrence, a later analysis re-analyzed previously published TCR beta repertoires from 700 or so donors and added high-resolution HLA genotyping. A few DR-DQ haplotypes were handled as single units for association and clustering because linkage in the cohort was strong. The later analysis used no new phenotypic data to find candidate immune exposures, relying instead on TCR beta sequences and their occurrence across donors. An earlier analysis of approximately 640 of the donors applied high-throughput TCR beta sequencing to assess whether each TCR beta V gene segment acted as functional or pseudogenic. The study profiled the T cell repertoires of about 640 subjects by immunosequencing and related them to cytomegalovirus serostatus. An early release covering over 500 HLA-typed donors comprised 250 to 350 gigabases of sequencing data and around 86 million unique TCR sequences. To predict cytomegalovirus infection status, the study brought together high-throughput TCR immunosequencing, statistical association of individual TCRs with disease status, and machine learning. Genome-wide SNP genotypes for about 65% of the roughly 670 donors were used in a later genetic analysis, which treated that subset as a discovery cohort. The aim of the study was to test whether cataloging public T cell receptors could identify signatures of past pathogen exposure. Along with the approximately 700-subject first cohort, a separate validation cohort of more than 90 different subjects was used. Class I and class II HLA loci were covered by the typing at four-digit resolution. Here is what the overall study found, with its caveats: A further reported finding was that TCR beta sequences accurately predicted the HLA-A and HLA-B alleles for most subjects in the first cohort. According to a later analysis, most CMV-associated TCR beta chains appeared to be HLA-restricted, and the HLA associations seemed to be driven largely by CMV exposure. Correlated functional status among segregating V segments might be attributable to linkage disequilibrium, but an unknown experimental factor could not be ruled out. In a later analysis, HLA-associated TCR beta chains were found to be more clonally expanded and to have lower generation probabilities than equally common non-associated chains. In both the original and validation cohorts, the classifier was reported to diagnose cytomegalovirus status with high specificity and sensitivity. Presence/absence analyses assumed roughly uniform sequencing depth across donors, an assumption that may not hold. A later analysis found that TCR association rates varied across HLA loci, with DRB1 alleles showing the most associated TCRs and HLA-C alleles the fewest. About 15 rarely observed V segments, including chromosome 9 orphons, were excluded from the earlier analysis of approximately 500 of the donors because counts were too low. A later genetic analysis associated a missense DCLRE1C variant with V-gene and J-gene trimming of TCR beta chains, and an independent cohort replicated the association. A few of the identified cytomegalovirus-associated TCR beta chains were confirmed in vitro to be specific for cytomegalovirus antigens. Compared with the approximately 700-donor mean, donors in an Asian-associated ancestry cluster had fewer N-insertions in productive TCRs, according to a later genetic analysis. A cluster of highly shared sequence variants was judged likely to be a technical artifact of the sequencing pipeline. According to a later analysis, parvovirus B19, influenza, CMV and Epstein-Barr virus appeared linked to several top co-occurrence clusters. A later analysis associated about 16,000 TCR beta sequences with specific HLA alleles at a false discovery rate of 0.05. For the cohort, immune exposure information was limited to CMV serostatus. The authors suggested that the approach could potentially be generalized to other disease states and immunological phenotypes. Some IMGT-functional V segments, including TRBV6-2 and TRBV6-3, could not be distinguished by the 87-base-pair reads and were therefore excluded. Because HLA typing was missing for some donors at each locus, association tests included only the typed subset. When HLA alleles, especially DR and DQ, strongly co-occurred, TCR associations were difficult to assign to individual alleles. Across donors, most TCR sequences were observed very rarely, whereas some public TCRs were present in many individuals. The cohort was sequenced for TCR beta chains only, and without alpha or paired-chain data the features that could be detected were limited. A total of fewer than 200 TCR beta chains were listed by the study as associated with cytomegalovirus. Broadly in line with IMGT annotations, most TCR beta V segments showed up in productive rearrangements about 87% or about 30% of the time in an earlier analysis of around 550 of the donors.

The cohort was made up of 500 to 800 healthy bone marrow donors. At the time of sampling, every cohort member was nominally healthy, though immune exposures that went unrecorded were likely present. The donor was CMV seronegative and belonged to the group of 350 to 400 seronegative cohort members. Every donor gave a peripheral blood sample, and the peripheral blood mononuclear cells from that sample were used for TCR beta sequencing. Genomic DNA was extracted from the blood cell samples with the Qiagen DNeasy Blood Extraction Kit. Libraries came from the immunoSEQ multiplex PCR assay. For the multiplex PCR, a mixture combining 60 forward primers for TCR Vbeta segments and 13 reverse primers for TCR Jbeta segments was used. The CDR3 region of rearranged TCR beta genes was amplified from genomic DNA with a multiplex PCR assay. The Illumina HiSeq System was used to sequence the amplified TCR beta libraries as 87-base-pair reads. In the original analysis: Across the roughly 600 repertoires, a later analysis counted 60 million to 90 million unique TCR beta chains, 9.5 million to 13 million of which were shared by at least two donors. A nearest-neighbor algorithm error-corrected the raw reads and collapsed the reads into unique sequences, merging closely related sequences to remove PCR and sequencing errors. V, D and J gene segments were assigned by aligning CDR3 sequences to IMGT reference sequences. For a sequence to be retained, a match of at least six nucleotides to both a V gene segment and a J gene segment was required. A rearrangement counted as productive if the CDR3 had no stop codons and remained in frame with V and J, and every other rearrangement counted as non-productive. CDR3 was defined according to IMGT convention as the region running from the second conserved V-encoded cysteine to the conserved J-encoded phenylalanine. In an earlier analysis of approximately 590 of the donors, sequences lacking an unambiguous match to a single V gene segment were excluded. An earlier analysis of several hundred of the donors called V segments functional above 56.7% productive rearrangements and segregating when the between-donor standard deviation exceeded 5%. A statistical classification framework was built for diagnosing cytomegalovirus status from the catalog of TCR beta chain sequences. A later analysis assigned V and J genes by comparing TCR nucleotide sequences with IMGT/GENE-DB human TR gene sequences. A later analysis assigned CDR3 sequences and most-parsimonious VDJ recombination scenarios with the TCRdist pipeline. In a later analysis, each TCR beta chain was defined by its CDR3 amino acid sequence together with its V-gene family, and reads without a unique V-gene family were excluded. In a later analysis, around 600 highly shared, low-generation-probability nucleotide sequences were removed to address suspected cross-contamination and a sequencing artifact. In a later analysis, a clonal expansion index for each public chain was calculated from normalized within-repertoire ranks of inferred template counts. A later analysis computed generation probabilities with a VDJ recombination model fitted to out-of-frame rearrangements, and checked the results against IGoR. A later analysis scored TCR-TCR, TCR-HLA and TCR-CMV co-occurrence with hypergeometric tests, applying a repertoire-size bias correction to TCR pairs. To estimate false discovery rates, a later analysis permuted the HLA or CMV assignments 20 times. In a later analysis, co-occurring TCRs were grouped using DBSCAN, and TCRdist sequence similarity was added for clustering within HLA-allele-positive subsets. Repertoires with fewer than 30,000 or more than 120,000 public chains were left out of co-occurrence clustering, as were about 5 repertoires with anomalous nucleotide sharing. TCRdb limited this immuneACCESS table to in-frame rearrangements with V and J called. A share of clones is missing; checked studies link under half to unresolved V genes, and the rest is unexplained. Clone size and the V and J calls come from that table; the DNA yielded D and trimming. Across this sample there are some 170,000 clones, with around 64% seen only once. The ten top clones hold 2.8% of the sample.

In regard to this clone: Its antigen specificity is not known. Per-base quality was not reported, and no clone a single base away is much larger than it.

The cysteine opens and the phenylalanine closes a CDR3 of 20 amino acids. Only CDR3 DNA is held: 60 bases, read in frame from base 1. Based on the germline V gene, the CDR1 and CDR2 sequences are LGHNT and FRNRAP. V trim: 4 bases; J trim: 0 bases; unmatched bases: 15. The chain links TRBV12-5 with TRBJ2-1, and TRBD2 matches 10 of the central bases. The sequence derives from a woman aged 25 to 39 in good health and CMV-seronegative. The sequencing sample was made of PBMCs. The CDR3 protein is CASGSSTLTSGLSSYNEQFF. The DNA sequence is given as TGTGCTAGTGGTTCCTCCACCTTGACTAGCGGGTTGAGCTCCTACAATGAGCAGTTCTTC.